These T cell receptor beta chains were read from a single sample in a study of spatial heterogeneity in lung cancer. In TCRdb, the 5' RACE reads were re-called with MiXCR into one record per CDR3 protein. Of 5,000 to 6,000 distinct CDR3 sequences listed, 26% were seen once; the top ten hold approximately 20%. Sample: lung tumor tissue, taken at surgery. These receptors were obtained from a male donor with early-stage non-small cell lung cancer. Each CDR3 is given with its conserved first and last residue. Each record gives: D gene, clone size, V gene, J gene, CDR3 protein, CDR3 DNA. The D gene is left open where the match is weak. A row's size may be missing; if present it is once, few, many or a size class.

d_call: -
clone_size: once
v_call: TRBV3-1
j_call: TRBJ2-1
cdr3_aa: CASNHNGRNNEQFF
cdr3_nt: TGTGCCAGCAACCATAACGGACGAAACAATGAGCAGTTCTTC

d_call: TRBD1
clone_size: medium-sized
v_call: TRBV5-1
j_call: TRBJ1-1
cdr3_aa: CASRGQGYTEAFF
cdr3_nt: TGCGCCAGCAGGGGACAGGGTTACACTGAAGCTTTCTTT

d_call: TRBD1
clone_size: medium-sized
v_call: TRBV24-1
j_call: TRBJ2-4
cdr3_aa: CATSDPEGPGGKNIQYF
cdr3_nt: TGTGCCACCAGTGATCCTGAGGGACCAGGGGGCAAAAACATTCAGTACTTC

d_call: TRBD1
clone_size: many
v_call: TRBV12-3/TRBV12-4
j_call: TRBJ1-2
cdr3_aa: CASSPDRGGSYGYTF
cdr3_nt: TGTGCCAGCAGCCCCGACAGGGGCGGTTCCTATGGCTACACCTTC

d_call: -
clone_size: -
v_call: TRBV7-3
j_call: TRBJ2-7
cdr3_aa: CASSAYTVPYEQYF
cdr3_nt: TGTGCCAGCAGCGCCTATACAGTACCCTACGAGCAGTACTTC

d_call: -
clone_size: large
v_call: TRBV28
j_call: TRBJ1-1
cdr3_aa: CASSLSVTEAFF
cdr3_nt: TGTGCCAGCAGTTTATCTGTGACAGAAGCTTTCTTT

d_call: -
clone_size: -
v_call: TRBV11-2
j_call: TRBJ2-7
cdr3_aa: CASKPGQGYHEQYF
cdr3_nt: TGTGCCAGCAAACCGGGGCAGGGCTACCACGAGCAGTACTTC

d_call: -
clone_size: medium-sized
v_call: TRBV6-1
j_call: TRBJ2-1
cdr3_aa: CASSEILSSYNEQFF
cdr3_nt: TGTGCCAGCAGTGAAATTCTGAGCTCCTACAATGAGCAGTTCTTC

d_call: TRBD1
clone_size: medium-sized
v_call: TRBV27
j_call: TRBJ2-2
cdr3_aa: CASRGQGRANTGELFF
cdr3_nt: TGTGCCAGCAGAGGACAGGGGCGGGCGAACACCGGGGAGCTGTTTTTT

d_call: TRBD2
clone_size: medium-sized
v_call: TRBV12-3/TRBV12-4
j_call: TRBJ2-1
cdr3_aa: CASSSGGFNEQFF
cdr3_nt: TGTGCCAGCAGCTCCGGGGGGTTCAATGAGCAGTTCTTC

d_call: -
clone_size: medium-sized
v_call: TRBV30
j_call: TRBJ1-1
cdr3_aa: CAWSWQRHTEAFF
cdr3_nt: TGTGCCTGGAGCTGGCAGAGACACACTGAAGCTTTCTTT

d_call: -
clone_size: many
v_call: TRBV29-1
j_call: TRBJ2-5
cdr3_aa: CSIGQDQETQYF
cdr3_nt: TGTAGTATAGGGCAGGATCAAGAGACCCAGTACTTC

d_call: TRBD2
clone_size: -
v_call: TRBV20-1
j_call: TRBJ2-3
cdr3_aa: CSASRPSGKIDTQYF
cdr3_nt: TGCAGTGCTAGCAGGCCTAGCGGGAAAATCGATACGCAGTATTTT

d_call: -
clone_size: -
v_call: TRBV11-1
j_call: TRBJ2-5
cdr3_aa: CASSPGFDKETQYF
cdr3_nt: TGTGCCAGCAGCCCGGGATTCGACAAAGAGACCCAGTACTTC

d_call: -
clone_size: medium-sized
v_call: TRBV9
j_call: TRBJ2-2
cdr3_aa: CASTPPGVAGELFF
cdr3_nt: TGTGCCAGCACCCCACCCGGAGTAGCCGGGGAGCTGTTTTTT

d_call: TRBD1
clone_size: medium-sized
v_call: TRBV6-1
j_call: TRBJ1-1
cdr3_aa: CASSEAGQGVTFF
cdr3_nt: TGTGCCAGCAGTGAAGCAGGACAGGGGGTAACTTTCTTT

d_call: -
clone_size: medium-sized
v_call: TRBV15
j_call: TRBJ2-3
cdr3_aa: CATSRGGSTDTQYF
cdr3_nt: TGTGCCACCAGCAGGGGGGGTTCCACAGATACGCAGTATTTT

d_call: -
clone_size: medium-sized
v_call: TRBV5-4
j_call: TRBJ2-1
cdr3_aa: CASSLVGVNEQFF
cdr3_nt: TGTGCCAGCAGCTTGGTAGGGGTCAATGAGCAGTTCTTC

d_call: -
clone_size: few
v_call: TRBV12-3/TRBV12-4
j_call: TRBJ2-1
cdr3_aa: CASSFGQGIGEQFF
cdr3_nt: TGTGCCAGCAGTTTCGGGCAGGGGATTGGGGAGCAGTTCTTC

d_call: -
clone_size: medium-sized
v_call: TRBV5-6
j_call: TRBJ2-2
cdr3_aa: CASSLRTLNTGELFF
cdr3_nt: TGTGCCAGCAGCTTGCGGACACTGAACACCGGGGAGCTGTTTTTT

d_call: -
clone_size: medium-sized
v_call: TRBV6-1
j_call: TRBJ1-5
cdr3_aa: CASSEVGTQPQHF
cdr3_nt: TGTGCCAGCAGTGAAGTGGGCACTCAGCCCCAGCATTTT

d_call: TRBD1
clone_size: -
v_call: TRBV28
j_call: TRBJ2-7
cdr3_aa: CASSPTLGQGAPYEQYF
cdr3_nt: TGTGCCAGCAGTCCGACTCTAGGACAGGGCGCCCCCTACGAGCAGTACTTC

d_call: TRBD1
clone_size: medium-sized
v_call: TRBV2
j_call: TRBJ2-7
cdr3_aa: CASSQGAVSGEQYF
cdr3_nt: TGTGCCAGCAGCCAGGGGGCGGTATCCGGCGAGCAGTACTTC

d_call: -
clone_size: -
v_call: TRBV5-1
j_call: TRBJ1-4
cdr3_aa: CASSGWGGQLGAKLFF
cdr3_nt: TGCGCCAGCAGCGGCTGGGGAGGACAGCTCGGAGCTAAACTGTTTTTT

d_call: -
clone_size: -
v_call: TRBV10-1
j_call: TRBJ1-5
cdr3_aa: CASSVGRDQPQHF
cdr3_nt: TGCGCCAGCAGTGTTGGCAGGGATCAGCCCCAGCATTTT

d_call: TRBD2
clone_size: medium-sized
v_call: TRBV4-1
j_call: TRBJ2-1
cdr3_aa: CASSGRAEEQFF
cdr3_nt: TGCGCCAGCAGCGGGAGGGCCGAGGAGCAGTTCTTC

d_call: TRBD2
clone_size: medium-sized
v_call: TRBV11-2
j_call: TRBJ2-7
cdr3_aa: CASSTLAGFAEQYF
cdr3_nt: TGTGCCAGCAGCACACTAGCGGGGTTCGCCGAGCAGTACTTC

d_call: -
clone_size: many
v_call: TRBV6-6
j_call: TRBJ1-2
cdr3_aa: CASSYKGDGYTF
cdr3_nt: TGTGCCAGCAGTTACAAAGGGGATGGCTACACCTTC

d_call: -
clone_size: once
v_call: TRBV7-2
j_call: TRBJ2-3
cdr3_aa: CASSPLAGRGDTQYF
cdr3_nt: TGTGCCAGCAGCCCTCTGGCGGGAAGGGGGGATACGCAGTATTTT

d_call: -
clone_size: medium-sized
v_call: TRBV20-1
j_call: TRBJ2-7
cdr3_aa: CSARSWGYSYEQYF
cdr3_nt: TGCAGTGCTAGATCGTGGGGGTACTCCTACGAGCAGTACTTC

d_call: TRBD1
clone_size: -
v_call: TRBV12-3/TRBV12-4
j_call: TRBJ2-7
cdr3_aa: CASRPSGGTYEQYF
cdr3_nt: TGTGCCAGCAGGCCCTCAGGGGGCACCTACGAGCAGTACTTC

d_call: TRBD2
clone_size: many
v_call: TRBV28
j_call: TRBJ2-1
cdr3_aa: CASSSGSRNEQFF
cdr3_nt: TGTGCCAGTTCTAGCGGGAGTAGGAATGAGCAGTTCTTC

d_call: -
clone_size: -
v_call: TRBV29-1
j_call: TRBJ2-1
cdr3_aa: CSVDPRQNRNEQFF
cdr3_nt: TGCAGCGTTGATCCCCGGCAGAACCGGAATGAGCAGTTCTTC

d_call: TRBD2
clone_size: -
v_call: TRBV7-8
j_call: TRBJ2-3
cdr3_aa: CASAATSGRTDTQYF
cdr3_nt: TGTGCCAGTGCCGCTACTAGCGGGAGAACAGATACGCAGTATTTT